The rows below give T cell receptor beta chains drawn from one sample of a study of cytomegalovirus exposure and HLA in healthy donors. The protocol was immunoSEQ multiplex PCR, while the TCRdb copy is restricted to in-frame clones and leaves out a portion. The repertoire holds some 130,000 clones, with 75% to 85% as singletons. The sequenced sample consisted of PBMCs. These receptor sequences come from a woman aged 40 to 49 in good health and CMV-seropositive. Both conserved end residues are part of each CDR3. The D gene is left open where the match is weak. Only part of the rows carry a size: once, few, many, or a class if the clone is expanded.

D: -; J: TRBJ2-7; size: -; V: TRBV9; CDR3: CAPSVPLFSYEQYF; DNA: TGTGCCCCCTCGGTCCCCCTTTTTTCCTACGAGCAGTACTTC
D: -; J: TRBJ2-4; size: few; V: TRBV5-4; CDR3: CASSFSPGLLAKNIQYF; DNA: TGTGCCAGCAGCTTCTCCCCGGGTCTCCTAGCCAAAAACATTCAGTACTTC
D: TRBD1; J: TRBJ2-4; size: -; V: TRBV5-1; CDR3: CASSFGRGQGALQHIQYF; DNA: TGCGCCAGCAGCTTTGGACGGGGACAGGGGGCTCTTCAGCACATTCAGTACTTC
D: TRBD2; J: TRBJ2-1; size: once; V: TRBV10-1; CDR3: CASSGGGKNSYNEQFF; DNA: TGCGCCAGCAGTGGGGGGGGAAAAAACTCCTACAATGAGCAGTTCTTC
D: TRBD1; J: TRBJ2-5; size: -; V: TRBV27; CDR3: CASSPYGQAKETQYF; DNA: TGTGCCAGCAGTCCCTACGGACAGGCCAAAGAGACCCAGTACTTC
D: -; J: TRBJ1-4; size: -; V: TRBV4-2; CDR3: CASSQGAGLGVF; DNA: TGTGCCAGCAGCCAAGGTGCTGGGTTAGGGGTTTTT
D: -; J: TRBJ2-7; size: -; V: TRBV19; CDR3: CASSIENPPYEQYF; DNA: TGTGCCAGTAGTATCGAGAATCCTCCTTACGAGCAGTACTTC
D: -; J: TRBJ2-7; size: -; V: TRBV28; CDR3: CASSRSPVYEQYF; DNA: TGTGCCAGCAGCCGTAGCCCAGTCTACGAGCAGTACTTC
D: TRBD1; J: TRBJ1-2; size: -; V: TRBV10-2; CDR3: CASCAGTGEGYTF; DNA: TGCGCCAGCTGTGCCGGGACAGGGGAGGGCTACACCTTC
D: TRBD1; J: TRBJ2-5; size: few; V: TRBV5-1; CDR3: CASSGGTGGYQETQYF; DNA: TGCGCCAGCAGCGGCGGGACAGGGGGATATCAAGAGACCCAGTACTTC
D: TRBD1; J: TRBJ1-2; size: -; V: TRBV19; CDR3: CASQGANYGYTF; DNA: TGTGCCAGTCAGGGGGCCAACTATGGCTACACCTTC
D: TRBD2; J: TRBJ2-7; size: few; V: TRBV10-3; CDR3: CAIFGGEGEQYF; DNA: TGTGCCATCTTCGGGGGGGAAGGCGAGCAGTACTTC
D: TRBD1; J: TRBJ1-5; size: -; V: TRBV27; CDR3: CASSLLSGGDQPQHF; DNA: TGTGCCAGCAGTTTATTATCAGGGGGCGATCAGCCCCAGCATTTT
D: TRBD1; J: TRBJ1-1; size: -; V: TRBV5-1; CDR3: CASSLEGTGGTEAFF; DNA: TGCGCCAGCAGCTTGGAGGGGACAGGAGGGACTGAAGCTTTCTTT
D: -; J: TRBJ1-2; size: once; V: TRBV19; CDR3: CASSQWSGYTF; DNA: TGTGCCAGTAGCCAATGGAGCGGCTACACCTTC
D: -; J: TRBJ1-3; size: -; V: TRBV27; CDR3: CASSLSAGLNTIYF; DNA: TGTGCCAGCAGTTTATCGGCAGGCCTAAACACCATATATTTT
D: TRBD1; J: TRBJ2-7; size: -; V: TRBV19; CDR3: CASSTGQKPSYEQYF; DNA: TGTGCCAGTAGTACGGGACAGAAACCCTCCTACGAGCAGTACTTC
D: -; J: TRBJ2-1; size: few; V: TRBV7-2; CDR3: CASSLDDSPSQLFF; DNA: TGTGCCAGCAGCTTAGACGATAGCCCATCCCAGCTGTTCTTC
D: TRBD2; J: TRBJ2-3; size: -; V: TRBV27; CDR3: CASYSGSTDTQYF; DNA: TGTGCCAGTTATAGCGGGAGCACAGATACGCAGTATTTT
D: -; J: TRBJ2-5; size: -; V: TRBV9; CDR3: CASSVGLQETQYF; DNA: TGTGCCAGCAGCGTAGGTCTACAAGAGACCCAGTACTTC
D: TRBD2; J: TRBJ2-1; size: -; V: TRBV5-1; CDR3: CASSLDAGGLMEQFF; DNA: TGCGCCAGCAGCTTGGATGCGGGAGGGCTTATGGAGCAGTTCTTC
D: -; J: TRBJ1-1; size: -; V: TRBV28; CDR3: CASSLMGENTEAFF; DNA: TGTGCCAGCAGTTTAATGGGAGAGAACACTGAAGCTTTCTTT
D: TRBD1; J: TRBJ1-4; size: many; V: TRBV5-6; CDR3: CASSYRGTGEKLFF; DNA: TGTGCCAGCAGTTACAGGGGTACGGGTGAAAAACTGTTTTTT
D: -; J: TRBJ1-1; size: -; V: TRBV6-5; CDR3: CASSQGTEAFF; DNA: TGTGCCAGCAGCCAGGGCACTGAAGCTTTCTTT
D: TRBD2; J: TRBJ2-3; size: -; V: TRBV6-6; CDR3: CASVVAGGGDTQYF; DNA: TGTGCCAGCGTGGTAGCGGGAGGAGGAGATACGCAGTATTTT
D: -; J: TRBJ1-1; size: -; V: TRBV29-1; CDR3: CSVVPTGTEAFF; DNA: TGCAGCGTTGTCCCTACGGGCACTGAAGCTTTCTTT
D: -; J: TRBJ1-1; size: -; V: TRBV5-4; CDR3: CASSLQGTEAFF; DNA: TGTGCCAGCAGCCTACAGGGTACTGAAGCTTTCTTT
D: -; J: TRBJ2-1; size: -; V: TRBV28; CDR3: CASSLVGRGGNNEQFF; DNA: TGTGCCAGCAGTCTCGTTGGGCGAGGGGGAAACAATGAGCAGTTCTTC
D: -; J: TRBJ2-1; size: once; V: TRBV5-1; CDR3: CASSLGQSYNEQFF; DNA: TGCGCCAGCAGCTTGGGTCAGTCTTACAATGAGCAGTTCTTC
D: TRBD2; J: TRBJ2-1; size: once; V: TRBV25-1; CDR3: CASSQSGSGEQFF; DNA: TGTGCCAGCAGCCAAAGCGGGAGTGGTGAGCAGTTCTTC
D: -; J: TRBJ2-7; size: -; V: TRBV27; CDR3: CASSLSRLKGEQYF; DNA: TGTGCCAGCAGTTTATCTCGTCTGAAGGGGGAGCAGTACTTC
D: TRBD1; J: TRBJ1-1; size: -; V: TRBV27; CDR3: CASSLFRGTGSNTEAFF; DNA: TGTGCCAGCAGTTTATTTCGCGGGACAGGGTCGAACACTGAAGCTTTCTTT
D: -; J: TRBJ1-3; size: -; V: TRBV5-1; CDR3: CASSLVSGQLGGNTIYF; DNA: TGCGCCAGCAGCTTGGTTTCGGGACAACTCGGCGGAAACACCATATATTTT
D: TRBD1; J: TRBJ2-5; size: -; V: TRBV7-9; CDR3: CASSLQHAARGREETQYF; DNA: TGTGCCAGCAGCTTACAGCACGCGGCCAGGGGGCGAGAAGAGACCCAGTACTTC
D: TRBD1; J: TRBJ1-2; size: -; V: TRBV7-3; CDR3: CASSPRGTNYGYTF; DNA: TGTGCCAGCAGCCCCAGGGGGACTAACTATGGCTACACCTTC
D: -; J: TRBJ1-1; size: -; V: TRBV7-6; CDR3: CASSFGGSGTEAFF; DNA: TGTGCCAGCAGCTTTGGGGGGTCGGGCACTGAAGCTTTCTTT
D: -; J: TRBJ2-1; size: -; V: TRBV7-9; CDR3: CASIPGATSYNEQFF; DNA: TGTGCCAGCATCCCTGGGGCAACCTCCTACAATGAGCAGTTCTTC
D: -; J: TRBJ2-1; size: -; V: TRBV12-5; CDR3: CASGPGVRSYNEQFF; DNA: TGTGCTAGTGGTCCAGGGGTCCGCTCCTACAATGAGCAGTTCTTC
D: TRBD1; J: TRBJ1-4; size: -; V: TRBV27; CDR3: CASSSPSDRGPTSNEKLFF; DNA: TGTGCCAGCAGCAGCCCCTCGGACAGGGGGCCCACATCTAATGAAAAACTGTTTTTT
D: TRBD1; J: TRBJ2-7; size: few; V: TRBV6-6; CDR3: CASTLPGQGAYEQYF; DNA: TGTGCCAGCACCCTACCGGGACAGGGGGCCTACGAGCAGTACTTC
D: TRBD1; J: TRBJ1-2; size: -; V: TRBV7-9; CDR3: CASEQGGTYGYTF; DNA: TGTGCCAGCGAACAGGGGGGCACCTATGGCTACACCTTC
D: -; J: TRBJ1-3; size: -; V: TRBV6-1; CDR3: CASSEGGGLRGNTIYF; DNA: TGTGCCAGCAGTGAAGGCGGAGGGCTACGTGGAAACACCATATATTTT
D: -; J: TRBJ1-3; size: once; V: TRBV30; CDR3: CAWSVQSGNTIYF; DNA: TGTGCCTGGAGTGTACAGTCTGGAAACACCATATATTTT
D: -; J: TRBJ1-6; size: -; V: TRBV6-4; CDR3: CASSDTPGINSPLHF; DNA: TGTGCCAGCAGTGACACTCCAGGAATTAATTCACCCCTCCACTTT
D: -; J: TRBJ1-1; size: once; V: TRBV30; CDR3: CACRTEGTEAFF; DNA: TGTGCCTGCCGGACGGAGGGGACTGAAGCTTTCTTT
D: -; J: TRBJ2-5; size: -; V: TRBV28; CDR3: CASSRATLRGYEETQYF; DNA: TGTGCCAGCAGTCGCGCGACATTAAGGGGCTATGAAGAGACCCAGTACTTC
D: -; J: TRBJ2-6; size: once; V: TRBV28; CDR3: CASSLSGYGANVLTF; DNA: TGTGCCAGCAGTTTGTCCGGGTATGGGGCCAACGTCCTGACTTTC
D: TRBD1; J: TRBJ1-2; size: -; V: TRBV5-4; CDR3: CASSLGGQGEYGYTF; DNA: TGTGCCAGCAGCTTGGGCGGACAGGGCGAATATGGCTACACCTTC
D: TRBD1; J: TRBJ2-1; size: few; V: TRBV5-4; CDR3: CASSQTGTGVNEQFF; DNA: TGTGCCAGCAGCCAAACCGGGACAGGGGTGAATGAGCAGTTCTTC
D: TRBD1; J: TRBJ1-2; size: -; V: TRBV9; CDR3: CASSVGGQGADGYTF; DNA: TGTGCCAGCAGCGTCGGAGGACAGGGGGCGGATGGCTACACCTTC
D: -; J: TRBJ1-1; size: -; V: TRBV28; CDR3: CASRTSVTDLDTEAFF; DNA: TGTGCCAGCAGGACATCAGTGACCGATCTCGACACTGAAGCTTTCTTT
D: -; J: TRBJ2-7; size: -; V: TRBV6-5; CDR3: CASSYRQGRNEQYF; DNA: TGTGCCAGCAGTTACAGGCAGGGGCGCAACGAGCAGTACTTC
D: TRBD1; J: TRBJ1-6; size: once; V: TRBV19; CDR3: CASSTGQAYNSPLHF; DNA: TGTGCCAGTAGTACCGGACAGGCCTATAATTCACCCCTCCACTTT
D: -; J: TRBJ2-7; size: -; V: TRBV4-1; CDR3: CASSLQGINEQYF; DNA: TGCGCCAGCAGCTTACAGGGAATCAACGAGCAGTACTTC
D: TRBD1; J: TRBJ2-2; size: few; V: TRBV7-3; CDR3: CASSFPGQGPNTGELFF; DNA: TGTGCCAGCAGCTTTCCGGGACAGGGGCCGAACACCGGGGAGCTGTTTTTT
D: -; J: TRBJ2-1; size: -; V: TRBV5-8; CDR3: CASRQGLTVYNEQFF; DNA: TGTGCCAGCAGACAGGGACTAACTGTGTACAATGAGCAGTTCTTC
D: -; J: TRBJ2-7; size: -; V: TRBV28; CDR3: CASSSPTTYEQYF; DNA: TGTGCCAGCAGTTCCCCTACTACCTACGAGCAGTACTTC
D: -; J: TRBJ1-1; size: -; V: TRBV27; CDR3: CASSYSGRVNTEAFF; DNA: TGTGCCAGCAGTTATTCGGGCAGGGTAAACACTGAAGCTTTCTTT